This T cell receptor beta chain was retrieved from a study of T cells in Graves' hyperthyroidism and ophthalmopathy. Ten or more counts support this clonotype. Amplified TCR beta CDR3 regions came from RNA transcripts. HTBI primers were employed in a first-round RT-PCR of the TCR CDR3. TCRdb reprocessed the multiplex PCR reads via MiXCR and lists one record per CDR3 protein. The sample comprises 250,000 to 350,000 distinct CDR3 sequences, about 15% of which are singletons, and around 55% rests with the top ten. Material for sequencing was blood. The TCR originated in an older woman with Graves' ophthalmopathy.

The CDR3: CASSLRQGETQYF. CDR3 nucleotide sequence: TGTGCCAGCTCACTCAGACAGGGAGAGACCCAGTACTTC. The chain couples TRBV18 to TRBJ2-5, with TRBD1 matching over 7 bases. V shed 4 bases and J 4 bases; nucleotides not matched to a gene: 3. CDR1 is KGHSH and CDR2 is LQKENI in the germline V gene. The CDR3 extends over 13 amino acids.